The rows below give T cell receptor beta chains drawn from one sample of a study of HIV-infected patients and healthy controls. TCRdb passed the 5' RACE reads through MiXCR, listing each CDR3 protein once. The sample contains 10,000 to 15,000 distinct CDR3 sequences, approximately 10% of which appear only once. What was sequenced was blood. The receptors shown here come from an adult in good health. CDR3s include the opening cysteine and the closing phenylalanine or tryptophan. A D gene is named only where the DNA matches it firmly. Only part of the rows carry a size: once, few, many, or a class if the clone is expanded.

V gene	clone size	J gene	CDR3 length	D gene	CDR3 DNA	CDR3 protein
TRBV14	-	TRBJ2-1	15	-	TGTGCCAGCAGCCTGACCCGAAGTTCTTACAATGAGCAGTTCTTC	CASSLTRSSYNEQFF
TRBV15	many	TRBJ2-1	15	TRBD2	TGTGCCACCAGCAGAGATCTACTAGCGGAGAATGAGCAGTTCTTC	CATSRDLLAENEQFF
TRBV28	few	TRBJ2-5	15	TRBD1	TGTGCCAGCAGTCGTGGGGACAGCTACCAAGAGACCCAGTACTTC	CASSRGDSYQETQYF
TRBV27	medium-sized	TRBJ2-1	17	TRBD1	TGTGCCAGCAGTATCGGACAGGGTAGGAGCTCCTACAATGAGCAGTTCTTC	CASSIGQGRSSYNEQFF
TRBV5-1	many	TRBJ1-4	14	TRBD1	TGCGCCAGCAGCCCGACAGGGGGTACTGAAAAACTGTTTTTT	CASSPTGGTEKLFF
TRBV20-1	few	TRBJ2-5	12	-	TGCAGTGCACCTAAGGAAGGCGAGACCCAGTACTTC	CSAPKEGETQYF
TRBV29-1	-	TRBJ2-1	13	TRBD2	TGCAGCGTTGTTAGCGGGAGGTACAATGAGCAGTTCTTC	CSVVSGRYNEQFF
TRBV7-8	-	TRBJ1-2	14	TRBD1	TGTGCCAGCAGCTTATCGGACAGGATCTATGGCTACACCTTC	CASSLSDRIYGYTF
TRBV29-1	medium-sized	TRBJ1-1	14	-	TGCAGCGTTTTTCCACCGGGACAAGCCACTGAAGCTTTCTTT	CSVFPPGQATEAFF
TRBV7-2	many	TRBJ1-6	13	-	TGTGCCAGCAGCTTAGCGGCCTATTCACCCCTCCACTTT	CASSLAAYSPLHF
TRBV5-1	-	TRBJ1-6	13	-	TGCGCCAGCAGAGCCGGGACGGATTCACCCCTCCACTTT	CASRAGTDSPLHF
TRBV19	few	TRBJ2-6	16	TRBD1	TGTGCCAGTAGTACAACAGGGGGCGCTGGGGCCAACGTCCTGACTTTC	CASSTTGGAGANVLTF
TRBV27	few	TRBJ2-7	15	-	TGTGCCAGCAGTTTATTGGGACGTCTGTCCTACGAGCAGTACTTC	CASSLLGRLSYEQYF
TRBV20-1	few	TRBJ2-7	13	-	TGCAGTGCTAGAGATCCCGACGGTTACGAGCAGTACTTC	CSARDPDGYEQYF
TRBV7-2	few	TRBJ2-7	14	-	TGTGCCAGCAGCCCCCGGGAAGCACCCTACGAGCAGTACTTC	CASSPREAPYEQYF
TRBV7-2	medium-sized	TRBJ2-5	15	-	TGTGCCAGCAGCTTAGAACCAGGGCTCCAAGAGACCCAGTACTTC	CASSLEPGLQETQYF
TRBV12-3/TRBV12-4	medium-sized	TRBJ2-7	15	TRBD1	TGTGCCAGCAGTTTAGGACAGGGAGTATCCTACGAGCAGTACTTC	CASSLGQGVSYEQYF
TRBV5-6	many	TRBJ1-5	16	TRBD1	TGTGCCAGCAGCTTGGCGGGACAGGCACATCATCAGCCCCAGCATTTT	CASSLAGQAHHQPQHF
TRBV7-6	medium-sized	TRBJ1-1	16	-	TGTGCCAGCAGCTTAAATGAAGTGCAGGGAGGGTACAAAGCTTTCTTT	CASSLNEVQGGYKAFF
TRBV28	-	TRBJ1-3	15	-	TGTGCCAGCAGCCCAGGGACAATCTCTGGAAACACCATATATTTT	CASSPGTISGNTIYF
TRBV28	medium-sized	TRBJ2-2	14	TRBD2	TGTGCCACCGGGGGGGTCTCGAGGACCGGGGAGCTGTTTTTT	CATGGVSRTGELFF
TRBV5-1	-	TRBJ2-7	18	TRBD2	TGCGCCAGCAGCTTGATGGGACTAGCGGGACCTAACTCCTACGAGCAGTACTTC	CASSLMGLAGPNSYEQYF
TRBV7-2	many	TRBJ2-7	13	-	TGTGCCAGCAGCTTAGTCCGTGGGCCCGAGCAGTACTTC	CASSLVRGPEQYF
TRBV12-3/TRBV12-4	few	TRBJ1-1	12	-	TGTGCCAGCAGTCCCGGCCGAACTGAAGCTTTCTTT	CASSPGRTEAFF